This TCR beta chain was captured in a study of CD8+ T cells in alopecia areata. Overall study: Treated patients were given oral tofacitinib, which was dosed at 5 to 10 mg twice daily.

The authors extracted RNA and reverse transcribed it into cDNA as the sequencing template. Sequencing used immunoSEQ multiplex PCR; TCRdb keeps in-frame clones, though not all of them. The sample yields 150,000 to 200,000 clones, about 66% seen once. The sequencing here drew on CD8+ T cells sorted from blood, taken at week 0. The receptor was isolated from a human donor with alopecia areata.

In DNA form, the CDR3 reads TGTGCCAGCAGCGGGACTAGCGGGGGATACGAGCAGTACTTC. This translates into CASSGTSGGYEQYF. This chain connects TRBV7-2 to TRBJ2-7; 14 bases are a match to TRBD2. The CDR3 is 14 amino acids. J lost 4 bases, V lost 5 bases, and 1 base had no gene match. The germline V gene has CDR1 SGHTA and CDR2 FQGNSA.